The 23 T cell receptor beta chains below all came from one sample that was sequenced in a study of T-cell reconstitution after alpha-beta-depleted transplantation in children (dated by TCRdb to 2016 to 2017). The treatment or condition label corresponds to: allogeneic hematopoietic cell transplantation with graft depleted of TCRalphabeta T cells and CD19 B cells. Library preparation was by PCR. Sequencing used an Illumina HiSeq 2500. To normalize quantification of the TCRbeta repertoire, the TCR libraries were built with molecular barcoding that relied on unique molecular identifiers. TCRdb applied fastp at Q25 and MiXCR to the public reads, then kept only in-frame beta chains. Under each unique CDR3 protein, matching rows form one entry showing the most common genes and DNA. The sample table records 250,000 or so distinct CDR3 sequences; 8.2% of these occur just once. In total, the top ten clones hold just under 6.5% of the sample.

This specimen was PBMCs, mostly from graft donor cells, taken 180 days after TCRalphabeta/CD19-depleted stem cell transplant. These receptors were collected from a male patient younger than 18 who had a stem cell transplant for acute lymphoblastic leukemia, so the T cells may come from the graft donor.

Many counts were recorded for this clonotype. This chain connects TRBV7-2 to TRBJ2-7; D perhaps matches TRBD1 (6 bases). The CDR3 extends over 15 amino acids. Between the trimmed V and J ends, which lost 1 base and 2 bases, there was a span of 12 bases. Germline assignment: CDR1 SGHTA and CDR2 FQGNSA. CDR3 coding DNA: TGTGCCAGCAGCTTAGACAGGGTGGGACCCTACGAGCAGTACTTC. Its protein product is CASSLDRVGPYEQYF. Filled out from reference TRBV7-2 and TRBJ2-7, the complete variable domain reads GAGVSQSPSNKVTEKGKDVELRCDPISGHTALYWYRQSLGQGLEFLIYFQGNSAPDKSGLPSDRFSAERTGGSVSTLTIQRTQQEDSAVYLCASSLDRVGPYEQYFGPGTRLTVT.

This clonotype was detected a few times. The chain has TRBV9 and TRBJ2-1; 11 positions agree with TRBD1. The CDR3 extends over 18 amino acids. After removal of 2 bases from V and 8 bases from J, the junction contained 15 bases not matched to a gene. Germline CDR1 SGDLS, CDR2 YYNGEE. The CDR3 region is CASSVSRTGGRLGDEQFF. The CDR3 coding sequence is TGTGCCAGCAGCGTCTCACGGACAGGGGGCCGGCTAGGCGATGAGCAGTTCTTC.

This clonotype was counted many times. The rearrangement links TRBV6-6 to TRBJ2-7; D gene uncertain. The CDR3 consists of 13 residues. Between the trimmed V and J ends, which lost 1 base and 0 bases, there was a span of 4 bases. Per germline, CDR1 MNHNY and CDR2 SVGAGI (reference sequence). The DNA for the CDR3 is TGTGCCAGCAGTTACTTAACCTCCTACGAGCAGTACTTC. Amino acids: CASSYLTSYEQYF.

Many counts were recorded for this clonotype. The chain links TRBV12-5 to TRBJ2-5, with D tentatively TRBD2 (6 bases). V lost 0 bases and J 5 bases, leaving 16 bases between the germline ends. Germline V lookup: CDR1 LGHNT, CDR2 FRNRAP. The CDR3 runs 16 residues. CDR3 DNA: TGTGCTAGTGGTTTGGTACCCGGGACTTTCGGCGAGACCCAGTACTTC. Its protein product is CASGLVPGTFGETQYF.

This clonotype was detected only a few times. The chain couples TRBV10-3 to TRBJ2-3; D uncertain. CDR1 and CDR2 (germline): ENHRY, SYGVKD. The CDR3 loop spans 12 amino acids. Trimming stripped 1 base from V and 3 bases from J, with 2 bases between. The CDR3 region is CAISELTDTQYF. The CDR3 DNA sequence: TGTGCCATCAGTGAGTTGACAGATACGCAGTATTTT.

This clonotype has a handful of counts. This chain joins TRBV24-1 and TRBJ2-1; maybe TRBD2 (7 bases). Trimming shortened V by 7 bases and J by 5 bases, and 20 bases separated the two germline ends. The germline V gene has CDR1 KGHDR and CDR2 SFDVKD. The CDR3 loop spans 16 amino acids. The CDR3 here is CATSLGGGHPDNEQFF. The CDR3 region has the DNA TGTGCCACCAGCCTGGGGGGGGGGCACCCGGACAATGAGCAGTTCTTC.

This clonotype was found many times. The rearrangement joins TRBV4-2 to TRBJ2-1; unclear D gene. The CDR3 runs to 15 residues. Trimming shortened V by 0 bases and J by 1 base, and 7 bases separated the two germline ends. Germline V lookup: CDR1 LGHNA, CDR2 YNFKEQ. As DNA, the CDR3 is TGTGCCAGCAGCCAAGAGACTTATTCCTACAATGAGCAGTTCTTC. Protein sequence: CASSQETYSYNEQFF.

In this sample, this clonotype turned up many times. The DNA of the CDR3 is TGTGCCAGCAGCTCCCGGGTTCCGGGAGCCAACGAGCAGTACTTC. It is translated as CASSSRVPGANEQYF. The chain joins TRBV7-8 to TRBJ2-7; possibly TRBD2 for D (6 bases). The V gene's germline CDR1 is SGHVS and CDR2 FQNEAQ. With 4 bases removed from V and 5 bases from J, the gap between germline ends came to 18 bases. This CDR3 has 15 amino acids.

This clonotype was counted at least ten times. J is TRBJ1-3 and V is TRBV12-3 or TRBV12-4; tentative D call: TRBD1 (6 bases). Trimming took 6 bases from V and 5 from J, leaving 11 bases between them. This CDR3 is built from 13 residues. The CDR3 region has the DNA TGTGCCAGCAGCTCAGGGGCCCGAAACACCATATATTTT. Translated, it gives CASSSGARNTIYF.

Ten or more counts support this clonotype. DNA of the CDR3: TGCAGTGCTAGCGGGACAGGGGGCCCTTCACCCCTCCACTTT. Its protein product is CSASGTGGPSPLHF. The J gene is TRBJ1-6, the V gene TRBV20-1; TRBD1 aligns across 12 bases. The germline V gene encodes CDR1 DFQATT and CDR2 SNEGSKA (reference sequence). This CDR3 region has 14 residues. Unmatched junction bases numbered 3, after V lost 3 bases and J lost 9 bases.

This clonotype occurred many times. CDR3 sequence reads: CASSQGGRSLYNEQFF. The DNA of the CDR3 is TGTGCCAGCAGCCAGGGCGGAAGGTCCCTCTACAATGAGCAGTTCTTC. The V and J genes are TRBV3-1 and TRBJ2-1; D remains ambiguous. The CDR3 is made up of 16 amino acids. V lost 3 bases and J 3 bases, leaving 15 bases between the germline ends. Germline assignment: CDR1 LGHDT and CDR2 YNNKEL (reference sequence).

This clonotype has a count of ten or more. The chain recombines TRBV29-1 with TRBJ2-7; D is perhaps TRBD2 (7 bases). V was shortened by 6 bases and J by 3 bases, with 21 bases between the two germline ends. From germline, CDR1 is SQVTM and CDR2 ANQGSEA. The CDR3 is made up of 15 amino acids. CDR3 sequence: CSVQTGGQRGYEQYF. The CDR3 bases are TGCAGCGTCCAAACGGGGGGCCAGCGGGGCTACGAGCAGTACTTC.

This clonotype showed up many times. The CDR3 reads CASSEAQIPRNIQYF. The CDR3 DNA is TGTGCCAGCAGTGAAGCGCAGATACCGAGAAACATTCAGTACTTC. The rearrangement links TRBV6-1 to TRBJ2-4; D remains ambiguous. CDR1 and CDR2 (germline): MNHNS, SASEGT. The CDR3 covers 15 residues. Between the trimmed V and J ends, which lost 0 bases and 6 bases, there was a span of 12 bases.

This clonotype was recorded at least ten times. This sequence joins TRBV5-1 and TRBJ2-1, with 11 bases aligning to TRBD2. V shed 0 bases, J shed 2 bases, and the junction held 4 bases outside the gene matches. The CDR3 runs 17 residues. CDR1 is SGHRS, CDR2 YFSETQ, per germline. CDR3 sequence (DNA): TGCGCCAGCAGCTTGGCCGGTAGCGGGAGGGCCTACAATGAGCAGTTCTTC. The encoded protein is CASSLAGSGRAYNEQFF.

Many counts were recorded for this clonotype. The genes are TRBV11-2 and TRBJ2-2, with 9 bases fitting TRBD2. Per the germline V gene, CDR1 is SGHAT and CDR2 is FQNNGV. The CDR3 extends over 17 amino acids. V shed 6 bases, J shed 6 bases, and the junction held 14 bases outside the gene matches. Here the CDR3 DNA reads TGTGCCAGCAGTCTAGGAGGACTAGCGCGGTTCGCCGGGGAGCTGTTTTTT. This translates into CASSLGGLARFAGELFF.

This clonotype was observed many times. V usage is TRBV7-9 and J usage is TRBJ2-5; TRBD2 is a possible D gene (5 bases). The germline V gene encodes CDR1 SEHNR and CDR2 FQNEAQ (reference sequence). V gave up 4 bases and J gave up 2 bases, with 11 bases separating them. This CDR3 has 14 residues. The DNA for the CDR3 is TGTGCCAGCAGCTGGCGCGGCGGGCAAGAGACCCAGTACTTC. Translating it yields CASSWRGGQETQYF.

This clonotype has at least ten counts. V gene TRBV20-1 combines with J gene TRBJ1-1; possibly TRBD1 for D (5 bases). The germline gives CDR1 DFQATT, CDR2 SNEGSKA (reference sequence). V was pared by 3 bases and J by 1 base, with 9 bases between. The CDR3 is 13 amino acids. The CDR3 sequence: CSASRGQNTEAFF. The DNA of the CDR3 is TGCAGTGCTAGCCGTGGACAGAACACTGAAGCTTTCTTT.

Points on this clonotype: A much bigger clone sits one base away, suggesting this may be a read error. The rearrangement links TRBV20-1 to TRBJ2-7; TRBD1 is a possible D gene (5 bases). The length of the CDR3 is 15 residues. The germline gives CDR1 DFQATT, CDR2 SNEGSKA (reference sequence). The V and J ends lost 0 bases and 3 bases respectively, with 15 bases between them. The DNA for the CDR3 is TGCAGTGCTAGAGATATGGGGCCGGTGATCTACGAGCAGTACTTC. Its translation: CSARDMGPVIYEQYF.

This clonotype was detected ten times or more. The chain joins TRBV20-1 to TRBJ2-7; 8 nucleotides align to TRBD1. The ends lost 0 bases at V and 2 bases at J; junction bases unmatched: 6. The length of the CDR3 is 15 residues. CDR1 DFQATT and CDR2 SNEGSKA come from the germline V gene (reference sequence). In DNA form, the CDR3 reads TGCAGTGCTAGAGATGGGGGCAGGGGGCCCTACGAGCAGTACTTC. Amino acid sequence: CSARDGGRGPYEQYF.

This clonotype came up many times. The chain joins TRBV7-3 to TRBJ1-2; D might be TRBD1 (6 bases). Between the trimmed V and J ends, which lost 4 bases and 8 bases, there was a span of 23 bases. This CDR3 spans 16 amino acids. Germline values: CDR1 SGHTA, CDR2 FQGTGA. The DNA for the CDR3 is TGTGCCAGCAGCTCCCACAGCCACGGGGGCTTTCTGGGCTACACCTTC. Amino acid sequence: CASSSHSHGGFLGYTF.

This clonotype was counted at least ten times. The chain couples TRBV4-1 to TRBJ2-1; D is uncertain. Germline V CDR1 and CDR2: MGHRA, YSYEKL. Trimming removed 4 bases from V and 3 bases from J, with 13 bases in between. CDR3 length: 15 residues. The CDR3 protein is CASSLAVWGYNEQFF. CDR3 nucleotides: TGCGCCAGCAGCCTCGCGGTTTGGGGCTACAATGAGCAGTTCTTC.

This clonotype was found many times. The V and J genes are TRBV3-1 and TRBJ2-2, with a weak D call TRBD1 (5 bases). The CDR3 runs 13 residues. The V end lost 1 base, the J end lost 6 bases, and 6 bases lay between the germline ends. Per the germline V gene, CDR1 is LGHDT and CDR2 is YNNKEL (reference sequence). CDR3 DNA: TGTGCCAGCAGCCAAGGGGGCTCCGGGGAGCTGTTTTTT. Translated, it gives CASSQGGSGELFF. Full variable domain (remainder filled in from reference TRBV3-1 and TRBJ2-2): DTAVSQTPKYLVTQMGNDKSIKCEQNLGHDTMYWYKQDSKKFLKIMFSYNNKELIINETVPNRFSPKSPDKAHLNLHINSLELGDSAVYFCASSQGGSGELFFGEGSRLTVL.

This clonotype was found many times. V usage is TRBV7-3 and J usage is TRBJ2-1, with 8 bases identical to TRBD2. Losses at the gene ends were 5 bases for V and 3 bases for J; bases not matched to a gene: 6. The CDR3 has 15 residues. Germline CDR1 and CDR2: SGHTA and FQGTGA. This CDR3 reads CASSRSGSHYNEQFF. The CDR3 region has the DNA TGTGCCAGCAGCCGGAGCGGGAGTCACTACAATGAGCAGTTCTTC.